Below, 14 T cell receptor beta chains from the same sample are listed, as sequenced in a study of CD8+CD57+ T cells in acquired aplastic anemia. CD8+CD57+ cell expansion had been shown by flow cytometry in patients chosen for sequencing. The template used for profiling TCR beta VDJ and CDR3 was genomic DNA. A single record per CDR3 protein comes from TCRdb applying MiXCR to the reads. The table has hundreds of thousands of distinct CDR3 sequences, 56% seen once; the top ten hold 1.3%. Input material: sorted CD4+, CD8+, or CD8+CD57+ T cells (not recorded which) from PBMCs. The receptors stem from a human donor with aplastic anemia.

The CDR3 coding sequence is TGTGCCAGCAGCTTCCGGGACAGGGCCTTGAGGGAGCAGTACTTC. It specifies CASSFRDRALREQYF. V and J are TRBV7-8 and TRBJ2-5, with 9 bases fitting TRBD1. Germline V lookup: CDR1 SGHVS, CDR2 FQNEAQ. Germline trimming cut 3 bases from V and 11 bases from J; bases unmatched to any gene: 13. This CDR3 region has 15 residues. The variable domain in full, with the rest retrieved from reference TRBV7-8 and TRBJ2-5, is GAGVSQSPRYKVAKRGQDVALRCDPISGHVSLFWYQQALGQGPEFLTYFQNEAQLDKSGLPSDRFFAERPEGSVSTLKIQRTQQEDSAVYLCASSFRDRALREQYFGPGTRLLVL.

This clonotype was seen a few times. The chain recombines TRBV7-8 with TRBJ2-7; 10 bases align to TRBD2. J was trimmed by 6 bases and V by 6 bases; bases with no gene match: 8. Germline V gene data show CDR1 as SGHVS and CDR2 as FQNEAQ. The CDR3 has 14 amino acids. CDR3 protein: CASRMSGGAVEQYF. The CDR3 DNA reads as TGTGCCAGCAGGATGAGCGGGGGGGCAGTCGAGCAGTACTTC.

Notes on this clonotype: Lacking the conserved final phenylalanine or tryptophan, this CDR3 likely reflects a read error. No DNA is shown, since the ends of the CDR3 on it are uncertain; the CDR3 is the one TCRdb lists. The chain joins TRBV7-3 to TRBJ2-3; TRBD2 is taken as the D call from the table, unchecked against the DNA. The CDR3 totals 9 residues, both ends included. CDR1 SGHTA and CDR2 FQGTGA come from the germline V gene. The CDR3 loop is CASSPDANY.

The chain has TRBV20-1 and TRBJ1-2; D uncertain. The V end lost 2 bases, the J end lost 8 bases, and 12 bases lay between the germline ends. The germline CDR1 and CDR2 sequences are DFQATT and SNEGSKA (reference sequence). The CDR3 totals 12 residues. The CDR3 protein is CSARPPLGGYTF. Written as DNA, the CDR3 is TGCAGTGCTAGACCCCCACTCGGGGGCTACACCTTC.

The V call is TRBV12-3 or TRBV12-4, the J call TRBJ2-7; unclear D gene. Trimming stripped 3 bases from V and 3 bases from J, with 15 bases between. CDR3 length: 15 amino acids. The chain's CDR3 is CASSFGQSKGYEQYF. The CDR3 bases are TGTGCCAGCAGTTTTGGTCAGTCGAAAGGCTACGAGCAGTACTTC.

This rearrangement joins TRBV13 to TRBJ2-3; D not certain. The V end was cut by 5 bases, the J end by 0 bases, with 12 bases between. CDR1 and CDR2 from the germline V gene are PRHDT and FYEKMQ (reference sequence). This CDR3 is built from 15 residues. The CDR3 DNA reads as TGTGCCAGCAGCCCCCCAACGTCTAGCACAGATACGCAGTATTTT. It encodes CASSPPTSSTDTQYF.

This clonotype was picked up many times. The rearrangement joins TRBV9 to TRBJ2-2; D is undetermined. V lost 3 bases, J lost 0 bases, and 6 bases lay in between. Germline loops: CDR1 SGDLS, CDR2 YYNGEE. This CDR3 contains 14 residues. The CDR3 region has the DNA TGTGCCAGCAGCGGAGCAACGAACACCGGGGAGCTGTTTTTT. This translates into CASSGATNTGELFF.

In the case of this clonotype: A junction boundary mismatches the germline segment, possibly from a read error. This chain joins TRBV24-1 and TRBJ2-7; a possible D gene is TRBD2 (6 bases). Germline CDR1 and CDR2: KGHDR and SFDVKD. The CDR3 extends over 13 amino acids. CDR3 region: CATSLGGKYELYF. The DNA of the CDR3 is TGTGCCACCAGTCTCGGGGGAAAATACGAGCTGTACTTC.

This sequence joins TRBV20-1 and TRBJ2-1; possible D gene TRBD1, 6 bases. Trimming cost V 2 bases and J 1 base, with 12 bases left between them. CDR1 is DFQATT and CDR2 is SNEGSKA in the germline V gene (reference sequence). This CDR3 is built from 15 residues. The CDR3 nucleotides read TGCAGTGCTAGATCCAGGGGTGGGTCCTACAATGAGCAGTTCTTC. Protein: CSARSRGGSYNEQFF.

There are a few counts of this clonotype. Being one base from a much bigger clone, this may be a read error. The chain has TRBV5-1 and TRBJ1-1; D is unclear. The CDR3 sequence is 11 residues long. Germline CDR1 reads SGHRS; CDR2 reads YFSETQ. Written as DNA, the CDR3 is TGCGCCGGCAGCCAGAACACTGAAGCTTTCTTT. Amino acids: CAGSQNTEAFF.

This chain links TRBV20-1 with TRBJ1-1; D not certain. This CDR3 contains 13 residues. V was cut by 6 bases and J by 8 bases, with 19 bases left in between. Germline values: CDR1 DFQATT, CDR2 SNEGSKA (reference sequence). The CDR3 is CSARKSSTAEAFF. In nucleotides, the CDR3 is TGCAGTGCCAGGAAGTCCAGCACAGCGGAAGCTTTCTTT.

This clonotype was found many times. The chain uses TRBV2 and TRBJ1-2; TRBD1 matches 9 bases. The CDR3 runs to 14 residues. J lost 4 bases, V lost 6 bases, and 6 bases had no gene match. From germline, CDR1 is SNHLY and CDR2 FYNNEI. This chain's CDR3 is CASSEQGAGYGYTF. CDR3 nucleotide sequence: TGTGCCAGCAGCGAACAGGGGGCGGGCTATGGCTACACCTTC.

The rearrangement joins TRBV20-1 to TRBJ2-5; weak D call: TRBD1 (6 bases). Trimming stripped 5 bases from V and 2 bases from J, with 15 bases between. The CDR3 is made up of 14 amino acids. Looked up from germline, CDR1 is DFQATT and CDR2 is SNEGSKA (reference sequence). CDR3 coding DNA: TGCAGTGCTGGCAGGACAGCCTTACAAGAGACCCAGTACTTC. Translation gives CSAGRTALQETQYF.

Ten or more counts support this clonotype. The chain carries TRBV19 and TRBJ1-2; no clear D gene. Germline lookup yields CDR1 LNHDA and CDR2 SQIVND (reference sequence). The CDR3 covers 15 residues. V dropped 3 bases and J dropped 10 bases, with 21 bases sitting between them. This CDR3 is CASSIGSSYADSYTF. The CDR3 region has the DNA TGTGCCAGTAGTATTGGATCATCGTACGCGGACTCCTACACCTTC.